This section outlines one TCR beta chain sequence together with its context. The data originate from a study of OX40 agonist ivuxolimab in advanced cancers. For the study at large: It was ivuxolimab, an agonistic anti-OX40 (CD134) antibody, that patients were treated with.

Here immunoSEQ multiplex PCR was the method, and the copy in TCRdb shows in-frame clones only, minus some. Of about 84,000 clones detected, approximately 89% appear once; the ten largest clones hold about 0.2%. This sequence originates from an adult with an advanced solid tumor such as melanoma, head and neck, liver or kidney cancer. The source material was CD4+ or CD8+ T cells sorted from blood, sampled in a trial of the OX40 agonist ivuxolimab.

The CDR3 spells CASGKAGAHEQFF. The CDR3 DNA sequence: TGTGCTAGTGGAAAAGCGGGGGCCCATGAGCAGTTCTTC. V usage is TRBV12-5 and J usage is TRBJ2-1; 8 bases match TRBD2. V dropped 6 bases and J dropped 8; count of bases not matched to a gene: 6. CDR3 length: 13 residues. Germline assignment: CDR1 LGHNT and CDR2 FRNRAP.